The 7 T cell receptor beta chains reported below all come from one sample, sequenced in a study of shared clonotypes between healthy human individuals. Some clones are missing from TCRdb's copy, which holds only in-frame ones; the method was immunoSEQ multiplex PCR. The sample has millions of clones, 90% to 95% seen once; the top ten hold 0.1% to 0.15%. Sample: naive CD4+ T cells sorted from blood. Described subset: CD45RA+ positively selected. The source is a young man in good health.

The rearrangement uses TRBV6-1 and TRBJ2-1; TRBD2 matches at 9 bases. Germline assignment: CDR1 MNHNS and CDR2 SASEGT. The CDR3 is made up of 14 amino acids. V shed 7 bases, J shed 9 bases, and the junction held 10 bases outside the gene matches. The DNA of the CDR3 is TGTGCCAGCACTCTAGCGGGATATAATGGTGAGCAGTTCTTC. It translates to CASTLAGYNGEQFF.

The J gene is TRBJ1-1, the V gene TRBV2, with a weak D call TRBD1 (6 bases). V lost 6 bases and J lost 3, with 14 bases in between. Germline-derived CDR1 and CDR2 are SNHLY and FYNNEI. This CDR3 has 14 residues. The CDR3 loop is CASRQQGKHTEAFF. Here the CDR3 DNA reads TGTGCCAGCAGACAACAGGGAAAGCACACTGAAGCTTTCTTT. Looking up the rest from reference TRBV2 and TRBJ1-1 gives the full variable domain: EPEVTQTPSHQVTQMGQEVILRCVPISNHLYFYWYRQILGQKVEFLVSFYNNEISEKSEIFDDQFSVERPDGSNFTLKIRSTKLEDSAMYFCASRQQGKHTEAFFGQGTRLTVV.

The chain joins TRBV7-9 to TRBJ2-1, with a possible D match to TRBD2 (6 bases). This CDR3 comprises 15 residues. Trimming took 3 bases from V and 1 from J, leaving 10 bases between them. Looked up from germline, CDR1 is SEHNR and CDR2 is FQNEAQ (reference sequence). In DNA form, the CDR3 reads TGTGCCAGCAGCTTCGACGGGGGATCCTACAATGAGCAGTTCTTC. This encodes CASSFDGGSYNEQFF.

The genes are TRBV11-3 and TRBJ2-7, with 10 bases identical to TRBD1. The V segment lost 5 bases and the J segment 5 bases; nucleotides outside the gene matches: 3. The CDR3 spans 13 residues. The germline V gene encodes CDR1 SGHNT and CDR2 YENEEA. In DNA form, the CDR3 reads TGTGCCAGCAGCCTCGGGACAGGGGACGAGCAGTACTTC. This translates into CASSLGTGDEQYF.

V is TRBV2 and J is TRBJ1-2, with TRBD1 matching 8 bases. Germline V lookup: CDR1 SNHLY, CDR2 FYNNEI. With 6 bases clipped from V and 0 bases from J, the junction kept 3 bases outside the gene matches. The CDR3 is 14 residues long. CDR3 amino acids: CASREQGANYGYTF. The CDR3 nucleotides read TGTGCCAGCAGGGAACAGGGGGCTAACTATGGCTACACCTTC. Variable domain in full (rest from reference TRBV2 and TRBJ1-2): EPEVTQTPSHQVTQMGQEVILRCVPISNHLYFYWYRQILGQKVEFLVSFYNNEISEKSEIFDDQFSVERPDGSNFTLKIRSTKLEDSAMYFCASREQGANYGYTFGSGTRLTVV.

This chain links TRBV18 with TRBJ2-7; TRBD1 matches 10 bases. The V segment lost 4 bases and the J segment 4 bases; nucleotides outside the gene matches: 4. CDR3 length: 14 residues. Germline-derived CDR1 and CDR2 are KGHSH and LQKENI. CDR3 protein: CASSRRQGAYEQYF. In nucleotides, the CDR3 is TGTGCCAGCTCACGCCGACAGGGGGCGTACGAGCAGTACTTC. Combining the CDR3 with reference TRBV18 and TRBJ2-7 gives the whole variable domain NAGVMQNPRHLVRRRGQEARLRCSPMKGHSHVYWYRQLPEEGLKFMVYLQKENIIDESGMPKERFSAEFPKEGPSILRIQQVVRGDSAAYFCASSRRQGAYEQYFGPGTRLTVT.

The table lists this clone with a count of one. The V call is TRBV10-3, the J call TRBJ1-2, with 9 bases that match TRBD1. The CDR3 has 14 amino acids. From germline, CDR1 is ENHRY and CDR2 SYGVKD. V was pared by 5 bases and J by 6 bases, with 7 bases of the junction left unmatched. CDR3 sequence (DNA): TGTGCCATCAGTCCGGACAGGGGCAAGAATGGCTACACCTTC. Translated, it gives CAISPDRGKNGYTF.